These T cell receptor beta chains were read from a single sample in a study of blood T cell repertoires in COVID-19. The protocol was immunoSEQ multiplex PCR, while the TCRdb copy is restricted to in-frame clones and leaves out a portion. Of about 400,000 clones in the sample, 86% are singletons; the top ten hold 7.1%. Sequencing was carried out using peripheral blood. These receptors all stem from a woman aged 55-75 years with COVID-19, enrolled during active disease. Both conserved end residues are trimmed from each CDR3. D genes are given only for firm matches.

j_call d_call v_call cdr3_aa
TRBJ2-3 TRBD2 TRBV9 ASSVEPGGAVTDTQY
TRBJ1-1 TRBD1 TRBV5-1 ASSFTGTGGPGTEAF
TRBJ1-6 TRBD1 TRBV30 AWGTDFNSPLH
TRBJ2-3 . TRBV19 ASSLYRGTQY
TRBJ1-3 . TRBV6-5 ASSYTSSGNTIY
TRBJ2-5 . TRBV6-4 ASSDWHLETQY
TRBJ1-5 . TRBV4-1 ASSHRLDSNQPQH
TRBJ2-1 . TRBV6-2/TRBV6-3 ASSYSLVRGYNEQF
TRBJ1-5 TRBD1 TRBV18 ASSPSAGGNQPQH
TRBJ1-2 . TRBV11-3 ASSFGGQYGYT
TRBJ2-1 TRBD2 TRBV7-7 ASSPTSSANEQF
TRBJ2-3 . TRBV9 ASSPRTSADTQY
TRBJ1-3 . TRBV27 ASRGASGDLYGNTIY
TRBJ2-7 TRBD2 TRBV3-1/TRBV3-2 ASSRSGSGAREQY
TRBJ2-3 . TRBV19 ASSGGATPFSTDTQY
TRBJ2-1 TRBD2 TRBV18 ASSITGLAGASRDNEQF
TRBJ2-1 TRBD2 TRBV7-8 ASTPQRGLTRPYNEQF
TRBJ1-3 . TRBV7-9 ASSSGSGPPGDTIY
TRBJ2-5 . TRBV30 AWSWGGATISQY
TRBJ2-3 . TRBV9 ASSPWGGDGTDTQY
TRBJ2-7 . TRBV6-5 ASRSAGKEQY
TRBJ2-3 TRBD2 TRBV11-3 ASSSTLAGGGDTQY
TRBJ2-3 TRBD2 TRBV5-1 ASSLPGTSGADTQY
TRBJ2-3 . TRBV4-2 ASSPLEGQGTDTQY
TRBJ1-2 TRBD1 TRBV9 ASSVGTGGATANYGYT
TRBJ2-5 TRBD1 TRBV5-1 ASSQGSTGGQETQY
TRBJ2-7 . TRBV27 ASSLPGRVYEQY
TRBJ2-6 . TRBV6-6 ASSSLGVGANVLT
TRBJ1-2 . TRBV2 ASSEDRVWGYT
TRBJ1-4 TRBD1 TRBV9 ASSSGQGEKLF
TRBJ2-7 . TRBV7-6 ASSLEAGWGSYEQY
TRBJ2-1 TRBD2 TRBV7-2 ASPPPRSGDWGRYEQF
TRBJ2-3 . TRBV11-3 ASSSLLFTDTQY
TRBJ1-5 . TRBV4-2 ASSQAGAESNQPQH
TRBJ2-7 TRBD1 TRBV7-2 ASSSRQGPYEQY
TRBJ1-2 . TRBV6-1 ASSAGLPSGSGGYT
TRBJ1-1 . TRBV30 AWSALLRHTEAF
TRBJ2-7 . TRBV18 ASSPGAQGRYEQY
TRBJ2-5 . TRBV11-2 ASSLEPEETQY
TRBJ1-2 . TRBV11-2 ASSLTGTSQYIYGYT
TRBJ2-3 TRBD2 TRBV10-1 ASSESIGGGRSDTQY
TRBJ1-4 . TRBV5-1 ASSSSATNEKLF
TRBJ2-5 TRBD2 TRBV11-2 ASSLGGSGGQETQY
TRBJ1-2 . TRBV2 ASSDFRGNYGYT
TRBJ1-2 . TRBV7-9 ASSLVGARGYGYT